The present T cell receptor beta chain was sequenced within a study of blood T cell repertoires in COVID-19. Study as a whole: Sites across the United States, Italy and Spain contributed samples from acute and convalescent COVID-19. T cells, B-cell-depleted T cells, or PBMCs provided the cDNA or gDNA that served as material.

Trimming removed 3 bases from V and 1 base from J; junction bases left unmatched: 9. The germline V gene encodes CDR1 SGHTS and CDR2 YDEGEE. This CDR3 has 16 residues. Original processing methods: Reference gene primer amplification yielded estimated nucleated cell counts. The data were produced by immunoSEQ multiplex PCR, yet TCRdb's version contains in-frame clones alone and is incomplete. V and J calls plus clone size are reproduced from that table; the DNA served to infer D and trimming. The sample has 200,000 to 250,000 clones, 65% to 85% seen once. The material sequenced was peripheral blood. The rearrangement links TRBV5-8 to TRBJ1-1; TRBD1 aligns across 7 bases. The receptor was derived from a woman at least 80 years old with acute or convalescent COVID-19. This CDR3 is CASSSSTGTGNTEAFF. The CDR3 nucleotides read TGTGCCAGCAGCTCTTCGACAGGGACGGGGAACACTGAAGCTTTCTTT.